Following are 16 T cell receptor beta chains from one sample sequenced in a study of T cell responses to AZD1222 COVID-19 vaccine. Profiling relied on immunoSEQ multiplex PCR, and the TCRdb table lists in-frame clones only, not all of them. The repertoire holds 150,000 to 200,000 clones, about 92% seen once, with about 0.9% in the top ten. The sequences come from peripheral blood, collected on day 0 of AZD1222 vaccination. All receptors come from an adult in good health.

The rearrangement joins TRBV19 to TRBJ2-7, with D perhaps matching TRBD1 (6 bases). Looked up from germline, CDR1 is LNHDA and CDR2 is SQIVND (reference sequence). This CDR3 has 14 residues. Trimming left V 1 base short and J 0 bases short, with 7 bases between. The CDR3 nucleotides read TGTGCCAGTAGTATAGTGGGGGCCTCCTACGAGCAGTACTTC. It translates to CASSIVGASYEQYF.

V usage is TRBV6-2 or TRBV6-3 and J usage is TRBJ2-3; D unresolved. Germline assignment: CDR1 MNHEY and CDR2 SVGEGT. The CDR3 totals 14 residues. V gave up 0 bases and J gave up 5 bases, with 9 bases separating them. This CDR3 reads CASSYSWSRDTQYF. As DNA, the CDR3 is TGTGCCAGCAGTTACTCCTGGTCCAGAGATACGCAGTATTTT.

The chain couples TRBV6-5 to TRBJ1-6; D is perhaps TRBD1 (5 bases). This CDR3 has 13 amino acids. The ends were cut back, 3 bases at V and 8 bases at J, with 8 bases in the middle. Germline assignment: CDR1 MNHEY and CDR2 SVGAGI. CDR3 protein: CASSYGGDSPLHF. CDR3 DNA sequence: TGTGCCAGCAGTTATGGGGGAGATTCACCCCTCCACTTT.

The rearrangement joins TRBV6-5 to TRBJ1-1; no reliable D call. Germline assignment: CDR1 MNHEY and CDR2 SVGAGI. CDR3 size: 15 residues. V was shortened by 1 base and J by 0 bases, with 9 bases between the two germline ends. As DNA, the CDR3 is TGTGCCAGCAGTTACTTAGGAGTCCTGAACACTGAAGCTTTCTTT. It specifies CASSYLGVLNTEAFF.

This clone appeared once. This chain connects TRBV13 to TRBJ1-2; D is perhaps TRBD1 (6 bases). With 4 bases removed from V and 8 bases from J, the gap between germline ends came to 20 bases. Germline V lookup: CDR1 PRHDT, CDR2 FYEKMQ (reference sequence). The CDR3 extends over 15 amino acids. As DNA, the CDR3 is TGTGCCAGCAGCTCCGACGGACAGAGCGTAAGGGGCTACACCTTC. The encoded protein is CASSSDGQSVRGYTF. Using reference TRBV13 and TRBJ1-2 for the parts outside the CDR3, the full variable domain is AAGVIQSPRHLIKEKRETATLKCYPIPRHDTVYWYQQGPGQDPQFLISFYEKMQSDKGSIPDRFSAQQFSDYHSELNMSSLELGDSALYFCASSSDGQSVRGYTFGSGTRLTVV.

This rearrangement joins TRBV30 to TRBJ1-2, with D possibly TRBD1 on 6 matching bases. The germline V and J ends were trimmed by 4 bases and 7 bases, with 16 bases remaining between them. There are 13 residues in the CDR3. The germline V gene encodes CDR1 GTSNPN and CDR2 SVGIG (reference sequence). CDR3 amino acids: CAWNAGVVGGYTF. CDR3 sequence (DNA): TGTGCCTGGAACGCAGGGGTTGTGGGTGGCTACACCTTC. The entire variable domain, with the rest obtained from reference TRBV30 and TRBJ1-2, is as follows: SQTIHQWPATLVQPVGSPLSLECTVEGTSNPNLYWYRQAAGRGLQLLFYSVGIGQISSEVPQNLSASRPQDRQFILSSKKLLLSDSGFYLCAWNAGVVGGYTFGSGTRLTVV.

This chain uses TRBV5-1 with TRBJ1-1; 9 nucleotides line up with TRBD1. This CDR3 spans 17 amino acids. Germline V gene data show CDR1 as SGHRS and CDR2 as YFSETQ. After removal of 5 bases from V and 1 base from J, the junction contained 12 bases not matched to a gene. The CDR3 region is CASSYTGTGMGNTEAFF. CDR3 in DNA: TGCGCCAGCAGTTACACCGGGACAGGGATGGGGAACACTGAAGCTTTCTTT.

The genes are TRBV6-5 and TRBJ1-1, with TRBD1 matching over 7 bases. Germline lookup yields CDR1 MNHEY and CDR2 SVGAGI. The CDR3 has 14 amino acids. Trimming at V came to 5 bases and at J to 1 base, leaving 4 bases not matched to a gene. The CDR3 DNA is TGTGCCAGCAGTAGAGGGACAGAGAACACTGAAGCTTTCTTT. Its protein is CASSRGTENTEAFF.

This clone is a singleton in its sample. The J gene is TRBJ2-7, the V gene TRBV30, with no clear D. The ends were cut back, 3 bases at V and 1 base at J, with 7 bases in the middle. This CDR3 region has 12 residues. CDR1 and CDR2 (germline): GTSNPN, SVGIG (reference sequence). The CDR3 DNA reads as TGTGCCTGGAGGGGTGTTTCCTACGAGCAGTACTTC. Its protein is CAWRGVSYEQYF.

The J gene is TRBJ2-1, the V gene TRBV27, with 13 bases fitting TRBD2. The CDR3 is 15 amino acids. After removal of 6 bases from V and 9 bases from J, the junction contained 8 bases not matched to a gene. Looked up from germline, CDR1 is MNHEY and CDR2 is SMNVEV (reference sequence). CDR3 coding DNA: TGTGCCAGCAGGGAACTAGCGGGGGGGCCCGTTGAGCAGTTCTTC. Its protein product is CASRELAGGPVEQFF.

This rearrangement joins TRBV2 to TRBJ2-5; the D is unclear. From germline, CDR1 is SNHLY and CDR2 FYNNEI. V gave up 4 bases and J gave up 5 bases, with 8 bases separating them. This CDR3 spans 12 amino acids. The CDR3 region has the DNA TGTGCCAGCAGTGGCAGTGCTGAGACCCAGTACTTC. This gives the protein CASSGSAETQYF.

This chain connects TRBV11-2 to TRBJ1-6; the D is unclear. CDR3 length: 14 residues. Germline V lookup: CDR1 SGHAT, CDR2 FQNNGV. Trimming pared 5 bases from V and 11 bases from J, leaving 16 bases between. The CDR3 sequence is CASSLGRTSPPLHF. Here the CDR3 DNA reads TGTGCCAGCAGCCTAGGGAGGACGAGCCCACCCCTCCACTTT. The complete variable domain, with remaining parts taken from reference TRBV11-2 and TRBJ1-6, reads EAGVAQSPRYKIIEKRQSVAFWCNPISGHATLYWYQQILGQGPKLLIQFQNNGVVDDSQLPKDRFSAERLKGVDSTLKIQPAKLEDSAVYLCASSLGRTSPPLHFGNGTRLTVT.

In DNA form, the CDR3 reads TGCGCCAGCAGCCAAGGAGGACAGGGGACTTCACCCCTCCACTTT. It translates to CASSQGGQGTSPLHF. This rearrangement joins TRBV4-1 to TRBJ1-6; 9 positions agree with TRBD1. The CDR3 runs 15 residues. Germline V gene sequence: CDR1 MGHRA, CDR2 YSYEKL. The trim removed 1 base at V and 9 bases at J, leaving 4 bases unmatched.

CDR3 bases: TGCGCCAGCAGCCAAGGAGCATTGGGGCAGCCCCAGCATTTT. Its translation is CASSQGALGQPQHF. The chain is built from TRBV4-3 and TRBJ1-5; D call uncertain. This CDR3 has 14 residues. Germline loops: CDR1 LGHNA, CDR2 YSLEER. V was clipped by 1 base and J by 7 bases, with 11 bases between them.

The chain couples TRBV19 to TRBJ1-1, with D possibly matching TRBD1 (5 bases). From germline, CDR1 is LNHDA and CDR2 SQIVND (reference sequence). CDR3 length: 14 amino acids. Trimming left V 6 bases short and J 1 base short, with 12 bases between. CDR3 protein: CASSRVPRNTEAFF. The CDR3 nucleotides read TGTGCCAGTAGCAGGGTCCCCCGGAACACTGAAGCTTTCTTT.

The table lists this clone with a count of one. The J gene is TRBJ2-3, the V gene TRBV10-3, with D perhaps matching TRBD2 (7 bases). Trimming cost V 4 bases and J 4 bases, with 12 bases left between them. Per the germline V gene, CDR1 is ENHRY and CDR2 is SYGVKD. The CDR3 sequence is 14 residues long. CDR3 coding DNA: TGTGCCATCAGTGGGGAGGGGGGGGCAGATACGCAGTATTTT. This codes for CAISGEGGADTQYF.